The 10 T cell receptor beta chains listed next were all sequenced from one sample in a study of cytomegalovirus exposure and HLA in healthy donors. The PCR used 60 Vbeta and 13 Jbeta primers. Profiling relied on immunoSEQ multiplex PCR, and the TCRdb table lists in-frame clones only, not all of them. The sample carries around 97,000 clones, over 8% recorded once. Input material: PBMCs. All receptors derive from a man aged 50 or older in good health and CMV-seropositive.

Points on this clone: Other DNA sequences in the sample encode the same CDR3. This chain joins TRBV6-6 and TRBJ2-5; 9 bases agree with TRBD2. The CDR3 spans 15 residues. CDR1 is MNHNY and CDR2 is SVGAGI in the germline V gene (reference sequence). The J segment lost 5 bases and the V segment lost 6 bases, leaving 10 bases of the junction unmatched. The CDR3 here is CASRGGAGGPETQYF. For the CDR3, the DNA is TGTGCCAGCAGGGGAGGGGCGGGAGGGCCGGAGACCCAGTACTTC.

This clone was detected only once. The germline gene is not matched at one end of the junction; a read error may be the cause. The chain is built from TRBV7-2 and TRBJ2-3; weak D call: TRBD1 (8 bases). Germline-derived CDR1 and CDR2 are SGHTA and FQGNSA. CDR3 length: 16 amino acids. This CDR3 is CAGSWGGQVRTDTQYF. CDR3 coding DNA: TGTGCCGGCAGCTGGGGGGGACAGGTGCGCACAGATACGCAGTATTTT.

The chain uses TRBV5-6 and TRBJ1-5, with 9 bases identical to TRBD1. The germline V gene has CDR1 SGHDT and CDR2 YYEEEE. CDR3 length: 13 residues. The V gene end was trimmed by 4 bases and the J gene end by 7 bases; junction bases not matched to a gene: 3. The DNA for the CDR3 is TGTGCCAGCAGCACGGACAGGGGACAGCCCCAGCATTTT. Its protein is CASSTDRGQPQHF.

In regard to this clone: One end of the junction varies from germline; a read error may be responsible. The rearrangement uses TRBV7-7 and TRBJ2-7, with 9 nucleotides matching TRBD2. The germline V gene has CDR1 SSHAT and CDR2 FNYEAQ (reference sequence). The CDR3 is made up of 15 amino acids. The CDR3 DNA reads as TGTGCTAGCAGCTTAGGAGCGGGAGGAACCTACGAGCAGTACTTC. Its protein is CASSLGAGGTYEQYF.

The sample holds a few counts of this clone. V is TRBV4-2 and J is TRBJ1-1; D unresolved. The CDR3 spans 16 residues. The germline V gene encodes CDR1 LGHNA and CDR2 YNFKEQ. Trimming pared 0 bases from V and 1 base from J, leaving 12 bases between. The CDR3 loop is CASSQDRVAGNTEAFF. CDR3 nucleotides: TGTGCCAGCAGCCAAGATCGTGTGGCGGGGAACACTGAAGCTTTCTTT.

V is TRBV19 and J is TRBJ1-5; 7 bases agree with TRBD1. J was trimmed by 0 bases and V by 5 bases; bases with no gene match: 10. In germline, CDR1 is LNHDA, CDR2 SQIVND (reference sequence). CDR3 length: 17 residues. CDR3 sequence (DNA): TGTGCCAGTAGTCCAGCACCGACAGGGTATAGCAATCAGCCCCAGCATTTT. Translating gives CASSPAPTGYSNQPQHF.

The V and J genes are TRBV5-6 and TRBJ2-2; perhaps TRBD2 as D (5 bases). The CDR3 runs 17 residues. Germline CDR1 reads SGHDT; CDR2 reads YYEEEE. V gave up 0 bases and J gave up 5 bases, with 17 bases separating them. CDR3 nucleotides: TGTGCCAGCAGCTTGGATGGGCTCGGGGTACTGACCGGGGAGCTGTTTTTT. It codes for CASSLDGLGVLTGELFF.

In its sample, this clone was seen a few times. DNA for the CDR3: TGTGCCAGCAGTCCAATACAGGGTACCCAAGAGACCCAGTACTTC. Its protein is CASSPIQGTQETQYF. This chain links TRBV6-1 with TRBJ2-5; perhaps TRBD1 as D (6 bases). The CDR3 has 15 amino acids. Germline V gene data show CDR1 as MNHNS and CDR2 as SASEGT. The V end was cut by 5 bases, the J end by 1 base, with 14 bases between.

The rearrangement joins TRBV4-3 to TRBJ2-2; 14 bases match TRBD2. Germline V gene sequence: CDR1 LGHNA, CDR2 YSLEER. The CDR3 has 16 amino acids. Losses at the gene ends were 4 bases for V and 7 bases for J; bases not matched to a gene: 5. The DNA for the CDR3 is TGCGCCAGCAGCCGCGGACTAGCGGGAGGAGTCGGGGAGCTGTTTTTT. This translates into CASSRGLAGGVGELFF.

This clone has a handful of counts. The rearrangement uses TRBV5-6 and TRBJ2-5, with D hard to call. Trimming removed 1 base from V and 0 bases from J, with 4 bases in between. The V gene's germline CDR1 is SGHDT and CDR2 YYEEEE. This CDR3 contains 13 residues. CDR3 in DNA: TGTGCCAGCAGCTTGAACTACCAAGAGACCCAGTACTTC. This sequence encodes CASSLNYQETQYF.